This TCR beta chain appears in the sequencing data of a study of shared clonotypes between healthy human individuals. On the study more broadly: Each donor contributed plates that comprised three CD4 naive, three CD4 memory, two CD8 naive and one CD8 memory.

Study outcomes and limitations: Clonotypes that were shared across a few donors made up approximately 5% of naive CD4 clonotypes.

Sequencing was performed with immunoSEQ multiplex PCR; in TCRdb, only in-frame clones are kept and a portion is missing. Altogether some 1,600,000 clones are present, 95% to 99% being singletons, with the ten largest covering around 0.45%. With regard to this clone: Its matching antigen is unknown.

A split of CD4+ cells into CD45RA+ naive and CD45RA-negative memory subsets was performed. The TCR sequence derives from a man younger than 45 in good health. Sequenced: naive CD4+ T cells sorted from blood. Subset specified: CD45RA+ positively selected.

In DNA form, the CDR3 reads TGTGCCAGCAGCCCCCAGGGGGCCTCTAGCACAGATACGCAGTATTTT. Its translation is CASSPQGASSTDTQYF. This chain connects TRBV9 to TRBJ2-3, with 8 bases matching TRBD1. V gave up 4 bases and J gave up 0 bases; unmatched junction bases: 7. Per germline, CDR1 SGDLS and CDR2 YYNGEE. This CDR3 has 16 amino acids.